A selection of T cell receptor beta chains follows, all from one sample in a study of OX40 agonist ivuxolimab in advanced cancers. Repertoires were generated with immunoSEQ multiplex PCR, while TCRdb's copy carries only in-frame clones and drops some. The table shows approximately 98,000 clones, with approximately 84% occurring only once. Sequenced material: CD4+ or CD8+ T cells sorted from blood, taken in a trial of the OX40 agonist ivuxolimab. The origin of the receptors is an adult with an advanced solid tumor such as melanoma, head and neck, liver or kidney cancer. Both conserved end residues are part of each CDR3. Each record gives: J gene, V gene, clone size, D gene, CDR3 protein, CDR3 DNA. The D gene is left open where the match is weak. Clone size is shown for a subset of rows, as once, few, many or a class of expanded clone.

>TRBJ2-1|TRBV14|NA|TRBD1
CASSHYRDRFHEQFF
TGTGCCAGCAGCCATTACCGGGACAGGTTTCATGAGCAGTTCTTC
>TRBJ2-3|TRBV19|NA|TRBD2
CASSVPGLAGRPSHTDTQYF
TGTGCCAGTAGTGTTCCGGGACTAGCGGGACGTCCTTCTCACACAGATACGCAGTATTTT
>TRBJ1-1|TRBV29-1|NA|NA
CSVTGWSTEAFF
TGCAGCGTCACAGGGTGGTCCACTGAAGCTTTCTTT
>TRBJ1-2|TRBV19|NA|TRBD1
CASRRDRDPGYTF
TGTGCCAGTAGGAGGGACAGGGACCCTGGCTACACCTTC
>TRBJ1-1|TRBV4-1|NA|NA
CASSQAAQPGTEAFF
TGCGCCAGCAGCCAAGCGGCGCAGCCCGGCACTGAAGCTTTCTTT
>TRBJ2-3|TRBV5-1|few|TRBD2
CASSTRGGGPSTDTQYF
TGCGCCAGCAGTACTCGGGGGGGAGGACCTAGCACAGATACGCAGTATTTT
>TRBJ1-2|TRBV29-1|NA|NA
CSVEAEQGRDLRGYTF
TGCAGCGTTGAAGCGGAGCAGGGTCGAGACCTTCGTGGCTACACCTTC
>TRBJ1-4|TRBV2|few|NA
CASSQTGWEKLFF
TGTGCCAGCAGTCAGACAGGTTGGGAAAAACTGTTTTTT
>TRBJ2-5|TRBV18|NA|NA
CASSPGTVQETQYF
TGTGCCAGCTCACCCGGGACGGTCCAAGAGACCCAGTACTTC
>TRBJ1-2|TRBV4-2|NA|NA
CASSQDQDVNGYTF
TGTGCCAGCAGCCAAGATCAGGATGTAAATGGCTACACCTTC
>TRBJ1-2|TRBV7-9|once|NA
CASSPALGLYGYTF
TGTGCCAGCAGCCCGGCGTTAGGACTCTATGGCTACACCTTC
>TRBJ1-4|TRBV15|NA|NA
CATSRDLVVPNEKLFF
TGTGCCACCAGCAGAGATTTGGTAGTCCCTAATGAAAAACTGTTTTTT
>TRBJ1-4|TRBV5-1|NA|NA
CASSLAAPDGNEKLFF
TGCGCCAGCAGCTTGGCAGCGCCGGACGGTAATGAAAAACTGTTTTTT
>TRBJ2-3|TRBV5-1|NA|NA
CASSRRAGGRGTDTQYF
TGCGCCAGCAGCCGAAGAGCCGGGGGGCGTGGCACAGATACGCAGTATTTT
>TRBJ2-7|TRBV7-2|NA|NA
CASSSGSTPSYEQYF
TGTGCCAGCAGCTCAGGATCAACCCCCTCCTACGAGCAGTACTTC
>TRBJ1-2|TRBV6-1|NA|TRBD1
CASSEARQGAGGYTF
TGTGCCAGCAGTGAAGCTAGACAGGGGGCGGGTGGCTACACCTTC
>TRBJ2-3|TRBV19|NA|NA
CASSSGDTQYF
TGTGCCAGCTCCTCGGGGGATACGCAGTATTTT
>TRBJ1-5|TRBV19|NA|TRBD1
CASIKSGQQNNQPQHF
TGTGCCAGTATTAAGTCGGGACAGCAGAATAATCAGCCCCAGCATTTT
>TRBJ2-1|TRBV5-8|NA|NA
CASLKPRLDRRNEQFF
TGTGCCAGTTTAAAACCGAGACTAGATCGGCGTAATGAGCAGTTCTTC
>TRBJ2-1|TRBV5-1|NA|TRBD2
CASGPTLADPSNEQFF
TGCGCCAGCGGACCTACCCTAGCGGACCCTTCCAATGAGCAGTTCTTC
>TRBJ2-1|TRBV19|NA|TRBD2
CASTGTRVGNEQFF
TGTGCCAGCACCGGGACTAGGGTAGGAAATGAGCAGTTCTTC
>TRBJ2-1|TRBV7-2|NA|TRBD2
CASRSRLAGAEGFAGEQFF
TGTGCCAGCAGATCCAGACTAGCGGGGGCAGAGGGGTTTGCGGGTGAGCAGTTCTTC
>TRBJ1-2|TRBV11-1|NA|NA
CASSSASFVVRGYTF
TGTGCCAGCAGCTCGGCCAGTTTCGTCGTTCGTGGCTACACCTTC
>TRBJ1-2|TRBV27|NA|TRBD1
CASSPDRGGGYTF
TGTGCCAGCAGTCCCGACAGGGGAGGGGGCTACACCTTC
>TRBJ2-1|TRBV5-1|NA|NA
CASSNSLELPFF
TGCGCCAGCAGCAACTCTCTGGAGTTGCCGTTCTTC
>TRBJ2-3|TRBV7-6|NA|NA
CASSPPGQDTQYF
TGTGCCAGCAGCCCTCCCGGGCAAGATACGCAGTATTTT
>TRBJ1-1|TRBV30|NA|NA
CAWSAGRLNTEAFF
TGTGCCTGGAGTGCCGGGAGGCTGAACACTGAAGCTTTCTTT
>TRBJ2-3|TRBV19|few|NA
CASSGGRTDTQYF
TGTGCCAGTAGTGGGGGCCGCACAGATACGCAGTATTTT
>TRBJ2-7|TRBV19|NA|TRBD2
CASSTTSGRLQGDEQYF
TGTGCCAGTAGTACGACTAGCGGGAGATTACAAGGAGACGAGCAGTACTTC